This paragraph covers one T cell receptor beta chain sequence. The data stem from a study of blood T cell repertoires in COVID-19. The wider study: The samples span acute and convalescent COVID-19 from the United States, Italy and Spain.

Under the authors' procedure: By means of reference gene primer amplification, nucleated cell counts were estimated. Some clones are missing from TCRdb's copy, which holds only in-frame ones; the method was immunoSEQ multiplex PCR. V, J and clone size were drawn from that table, and D and trimming were deduced from the DNA. Among 25,000 to 35,000 clones listed, roughly 82% were seen once. Germline CDR1 and CDR2: ENHRY and SYGVKD. The CDR3 is 13 amino acids. Trimming shortened V by 7 bases and J by 3 bases, and 13 bases separated the two germline ends. V gene TRBV10-3 combines with J gene TRBJ2-7; D call uncertain. The sequence was obtained from a man older than 75 with active or convalescent COVID-19. The sequenced material came from peripheral blood. The CDR3 protein is CAIMGRTGYEQYF. CDR3 DNA sequence: TGTGCCATCATGGGCAGAACCGGCTACGAGCAGTACTTC.